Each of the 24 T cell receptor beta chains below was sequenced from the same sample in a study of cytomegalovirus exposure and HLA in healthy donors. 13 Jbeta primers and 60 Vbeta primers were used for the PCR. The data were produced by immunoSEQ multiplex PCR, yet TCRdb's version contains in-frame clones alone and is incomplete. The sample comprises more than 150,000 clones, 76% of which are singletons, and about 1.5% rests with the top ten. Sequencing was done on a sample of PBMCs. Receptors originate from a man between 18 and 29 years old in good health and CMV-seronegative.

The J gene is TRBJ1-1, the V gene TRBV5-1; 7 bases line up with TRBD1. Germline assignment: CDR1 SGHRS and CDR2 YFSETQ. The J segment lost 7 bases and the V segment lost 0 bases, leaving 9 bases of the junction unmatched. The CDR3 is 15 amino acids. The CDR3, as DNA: TGCGCCAGCAGCTTGGGTACGGGACAGATAATTGAAGCTTTCTTT. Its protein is CASSLGTGQIIEAFF. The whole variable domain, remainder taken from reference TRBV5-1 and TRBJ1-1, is KAGVTQTPRYLIKTRGQQVTLSCSPISGHRSVSWYQQTPGQGLQFLFEYFSETQRNKGNFPGRFSGRQFSNSRSEMNVSTLELGDSALYLCASSLGTGQIIEAFFGQGTRLTVV.

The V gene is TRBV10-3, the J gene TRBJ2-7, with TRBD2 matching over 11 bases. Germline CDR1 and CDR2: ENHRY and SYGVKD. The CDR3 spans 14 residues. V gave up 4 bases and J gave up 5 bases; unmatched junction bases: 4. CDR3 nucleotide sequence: TGTGCCATCAGTGCACTAGCGGGGGATCACGAGCAGTACTTC. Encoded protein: CAISALAGDHEQYF.

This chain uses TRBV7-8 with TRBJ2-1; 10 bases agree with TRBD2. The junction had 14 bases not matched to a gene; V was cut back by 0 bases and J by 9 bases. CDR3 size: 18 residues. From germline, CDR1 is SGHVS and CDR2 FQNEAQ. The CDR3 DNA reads TGTGCCAGCAGCTTAGCTCTGCAGGGGGGGACTAGCGATTCTGAGCAGTTCTTC. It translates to CASSLALQGGTSDSEQFF.

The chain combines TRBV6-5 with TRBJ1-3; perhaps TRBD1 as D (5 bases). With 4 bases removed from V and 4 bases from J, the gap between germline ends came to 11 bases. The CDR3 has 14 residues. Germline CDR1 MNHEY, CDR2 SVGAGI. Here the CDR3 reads CASSFGGTGNTIYF. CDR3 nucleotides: TGTGCCAGCAGTTTCGGGGGGACGGGAAACACCATATATTTT.

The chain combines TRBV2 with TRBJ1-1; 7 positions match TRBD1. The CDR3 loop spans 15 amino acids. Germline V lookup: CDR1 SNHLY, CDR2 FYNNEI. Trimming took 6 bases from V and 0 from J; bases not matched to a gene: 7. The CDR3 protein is CASRETGAMNTEAFF. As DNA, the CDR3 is TGTGCCAGCAGAGAAACAGGGGCCATGAACACTGAAGCTTTCTTT. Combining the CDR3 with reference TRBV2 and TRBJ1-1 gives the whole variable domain EPEVTQTPSHQVTQMGQEVILRCVPISNHLYFYWYRQILGQKVEFLVSFYNNEISEKSEIFDDQFSVERPDGSNFTLKIRSTKLEDSAMYFCASRETGAMNTEAFFGQGTRLTVV.

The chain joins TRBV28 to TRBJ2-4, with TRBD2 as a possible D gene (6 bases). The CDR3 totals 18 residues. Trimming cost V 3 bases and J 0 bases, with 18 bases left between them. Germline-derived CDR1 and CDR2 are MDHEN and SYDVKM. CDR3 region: CASSFYRGARLAKNIQYF. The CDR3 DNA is TGTGCCAGCAGTTTCTATCGCGGGGCGAGACTAGCCAAAAACATTCAGTACTTC.

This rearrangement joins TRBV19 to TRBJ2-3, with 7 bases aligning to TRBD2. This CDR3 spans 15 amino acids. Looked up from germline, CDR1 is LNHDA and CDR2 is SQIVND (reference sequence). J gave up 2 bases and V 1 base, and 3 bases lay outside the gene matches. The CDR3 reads CASSIGAGATDTQYF. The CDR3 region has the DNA TGTGCCAGTAGTATAGGGGCGGGAGCCACAGATACGCAGTATTTT.

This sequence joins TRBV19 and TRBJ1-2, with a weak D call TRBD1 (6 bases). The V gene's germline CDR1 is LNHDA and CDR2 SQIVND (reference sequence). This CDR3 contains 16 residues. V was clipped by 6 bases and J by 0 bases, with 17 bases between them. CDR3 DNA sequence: TGTGCCAGTAGACAGAGGGGTGAGGGGGCTAACTATGGCTACACCTTC. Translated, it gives CASRQRGEGANYGYTF. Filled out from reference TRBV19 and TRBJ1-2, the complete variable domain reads DGGITQSPKYLFRKEGQNVTLSCEQNLNHDAMYWYRQDPGQGLRLIYYSQIVNDFQKGDIAEGYSVSREKKESFPLTVTSAQKNPTAFYLCASRQRGEGANYGYTFGSGTRLTVV.

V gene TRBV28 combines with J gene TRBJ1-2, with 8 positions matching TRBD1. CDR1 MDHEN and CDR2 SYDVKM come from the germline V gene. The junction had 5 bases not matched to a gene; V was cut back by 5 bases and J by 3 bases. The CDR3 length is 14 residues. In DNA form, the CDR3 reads TGTGCCAGCAGTCCGACGACAGGGGACTATGGCTACACCTTC. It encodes CASSPTTGDYGYTF.

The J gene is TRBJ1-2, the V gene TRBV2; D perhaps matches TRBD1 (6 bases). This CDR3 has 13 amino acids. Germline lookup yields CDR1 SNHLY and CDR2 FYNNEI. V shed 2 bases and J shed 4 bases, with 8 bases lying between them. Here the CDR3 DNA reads TGTGCCAGCAGTGAACACAGGGTCTATGGCTACACCTTC. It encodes CASSEHRVYGYTF.

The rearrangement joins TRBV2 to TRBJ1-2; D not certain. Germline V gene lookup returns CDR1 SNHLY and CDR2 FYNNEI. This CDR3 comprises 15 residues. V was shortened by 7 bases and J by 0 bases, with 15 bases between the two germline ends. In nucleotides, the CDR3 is TGTGCCAGCAATTCCGGGGTTAGAGCTAACTATGGCTACACCTTC. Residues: CASNSGVRANYGYTF.

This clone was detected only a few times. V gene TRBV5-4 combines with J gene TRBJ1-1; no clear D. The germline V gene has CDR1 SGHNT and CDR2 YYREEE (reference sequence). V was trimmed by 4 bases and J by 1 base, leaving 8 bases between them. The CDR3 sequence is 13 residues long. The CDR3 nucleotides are TGTGCCAGCAGCCGTTCTCCGAACACTGAAGCTTTCTTT. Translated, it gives CASSRSPNTEAFF.

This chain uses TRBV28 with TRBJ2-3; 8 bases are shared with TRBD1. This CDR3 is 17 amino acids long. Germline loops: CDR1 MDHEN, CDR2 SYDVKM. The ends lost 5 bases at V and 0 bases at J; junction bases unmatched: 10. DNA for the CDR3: TGTGCCAGCAGTGGGGACAGGTTCCACTCTAGCACAGATACGCAGTATTTT. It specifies CASSGDRFHSSTDTQYF.

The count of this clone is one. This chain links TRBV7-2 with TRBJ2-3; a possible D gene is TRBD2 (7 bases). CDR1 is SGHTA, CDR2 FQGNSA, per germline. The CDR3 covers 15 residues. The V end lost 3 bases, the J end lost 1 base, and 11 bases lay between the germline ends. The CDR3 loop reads CASSFTGGRTDTQYF. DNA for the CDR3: TGTGCCAGCAGCTTTACGGGGGGCCGCACAGATACGCAGTATTTT.

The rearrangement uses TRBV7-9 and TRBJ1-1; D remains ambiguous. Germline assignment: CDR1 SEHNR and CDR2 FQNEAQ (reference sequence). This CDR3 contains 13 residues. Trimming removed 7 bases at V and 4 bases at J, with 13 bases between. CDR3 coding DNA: TGTGCCAGCACGACTAACGACGGCACTGAAGCTTTCTTT. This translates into CASTTNDGTEAFF.

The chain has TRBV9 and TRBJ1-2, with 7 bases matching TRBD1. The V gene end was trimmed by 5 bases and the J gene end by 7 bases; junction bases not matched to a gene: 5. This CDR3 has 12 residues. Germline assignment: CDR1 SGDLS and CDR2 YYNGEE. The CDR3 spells CASSDRAGGYTF. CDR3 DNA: TGTGCCAGCAGTGACAGGGCGGGTGGCTACACCTTC.

The CDR3: CASSYSGQSATEAFF. CDR3 DNA sequence: TGTGCCAGCAGTTACTCGGGCCAATCGGCCACTGAAGCTTTCTTT. The chain combines TRBV6-5 with TRBJ1-1; no firm D call. This CDR3 contains 15 residues. Germline lookup yields CDR1 MNHEY and CDR2 SVGAGI. Trimming shortened V by 0 bases and J by 4 bases, and 12 bases separated the two germline ends.

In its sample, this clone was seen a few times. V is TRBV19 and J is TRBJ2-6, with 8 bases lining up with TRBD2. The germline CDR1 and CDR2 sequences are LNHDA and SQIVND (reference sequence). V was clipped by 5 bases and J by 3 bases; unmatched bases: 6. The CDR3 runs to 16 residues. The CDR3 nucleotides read TGTGCCAGTAGTCCCCGGGGGGGCGTTGGGGCCAACGTCCTGACTTTC. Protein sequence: CASSPRGGVGANVLTF.

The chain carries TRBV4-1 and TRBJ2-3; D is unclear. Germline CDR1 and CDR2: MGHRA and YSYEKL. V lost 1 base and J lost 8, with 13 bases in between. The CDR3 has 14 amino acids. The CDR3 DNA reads TGCGCCAGCAGCCAAGTCGGGTTCATTGGTACGCAGTATTTT. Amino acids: CASSQVGFIGTQYF.

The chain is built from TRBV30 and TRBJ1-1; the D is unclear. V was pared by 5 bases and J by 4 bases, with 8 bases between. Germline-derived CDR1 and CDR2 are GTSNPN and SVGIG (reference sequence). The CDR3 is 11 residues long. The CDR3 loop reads CAWDASTEAFF. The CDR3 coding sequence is TGTGCCTGGGATGCCAGCACTGAAGCTTTCTTT.

The CDR3 DNA reads as TGTGCCAGCAGTTTACCCCCTTTCTACGAGCAGTACTTC. Its translation is CASSLPPFYEQYF. This chain joins TRBV27 and TRBJ2-7; D gene ambiguous. V dropped 2 bases and J dropped 3 bases, with 8 bases sitting between them. The CDR3 contains 13 residues. Germline values: CDR1 MNHEY, CDR2 SMNVEV (reference sequence).

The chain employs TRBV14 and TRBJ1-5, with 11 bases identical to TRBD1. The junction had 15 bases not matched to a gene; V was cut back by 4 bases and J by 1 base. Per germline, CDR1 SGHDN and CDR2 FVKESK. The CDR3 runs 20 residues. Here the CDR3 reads CASSPKMPGQGDQSNQPQHF. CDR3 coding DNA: TGTGCCAGCAGCCCCAAGATGCCGGGACAGGGGGACCAAAGCAATCAGCCCCAGCATTTT.

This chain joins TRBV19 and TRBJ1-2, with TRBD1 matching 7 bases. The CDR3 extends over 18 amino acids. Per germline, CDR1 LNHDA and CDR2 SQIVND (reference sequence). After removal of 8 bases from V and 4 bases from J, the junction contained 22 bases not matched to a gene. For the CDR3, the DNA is TGTGCCAGTTCGCCAGAGATAGTTGCGACAGGGCGACTCTATGGCTACACCTTC. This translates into CASSPEIVATGRLYGYTF.

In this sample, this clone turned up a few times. The CDR3 protein is CAWSDGTENEQYF. CDR3 nucleotide sequence: TGTGCCTGGAGTGACGGGACAGAAAACGAGCAGTACTTC. V gene TRBV30 combines with J gene TRBJ2-7; 7 positions agree with TRBD1. Germline assignment: CDR1 GTSNPN and CDR2 SVGIG (reference sequence). The V and J ends lost 1 base and 5 bases, in that order; junction bases with no gene match: 5. The CDR3 loop spans 13 amino acids.